Reported below is one T cell receptor (beta chain). The data derive from a study of blood T cell repertoires in COVID-19. Study-level information: The analysed material was cDNA or gDNA that came from T cells, B-cell-depleted T cells, or PBMCs.

V gave up 4 bases and J gave up 8 bases; unmatched junction bases: 7. The CDR3 length is 15 residues. Germline V gene sequence: CDR1 MDHEN, CDR2 SYDVKM. TCRdb keeps only in-frame clones here, not all; method: immunoSEQ multiplex PCR. The sample holds 150,000 to 200,000 clones; around two thirds are singletons and the top ten take less than 3%. Source material: peripheral blood. The clonotype originates from a woman of 80 years or more with acute or convalescent COVID-19. The chain combines TRBV28 with TRBJ1-6; TRBD1 matches 8 bases. CDR3 sequence reads: CASSSSTGADSPLHF. The CDR3 DNA follows: TGTGCCAGCAGTTCCTCGACAGGGGCGGATTCACCCCTCCACTTT.